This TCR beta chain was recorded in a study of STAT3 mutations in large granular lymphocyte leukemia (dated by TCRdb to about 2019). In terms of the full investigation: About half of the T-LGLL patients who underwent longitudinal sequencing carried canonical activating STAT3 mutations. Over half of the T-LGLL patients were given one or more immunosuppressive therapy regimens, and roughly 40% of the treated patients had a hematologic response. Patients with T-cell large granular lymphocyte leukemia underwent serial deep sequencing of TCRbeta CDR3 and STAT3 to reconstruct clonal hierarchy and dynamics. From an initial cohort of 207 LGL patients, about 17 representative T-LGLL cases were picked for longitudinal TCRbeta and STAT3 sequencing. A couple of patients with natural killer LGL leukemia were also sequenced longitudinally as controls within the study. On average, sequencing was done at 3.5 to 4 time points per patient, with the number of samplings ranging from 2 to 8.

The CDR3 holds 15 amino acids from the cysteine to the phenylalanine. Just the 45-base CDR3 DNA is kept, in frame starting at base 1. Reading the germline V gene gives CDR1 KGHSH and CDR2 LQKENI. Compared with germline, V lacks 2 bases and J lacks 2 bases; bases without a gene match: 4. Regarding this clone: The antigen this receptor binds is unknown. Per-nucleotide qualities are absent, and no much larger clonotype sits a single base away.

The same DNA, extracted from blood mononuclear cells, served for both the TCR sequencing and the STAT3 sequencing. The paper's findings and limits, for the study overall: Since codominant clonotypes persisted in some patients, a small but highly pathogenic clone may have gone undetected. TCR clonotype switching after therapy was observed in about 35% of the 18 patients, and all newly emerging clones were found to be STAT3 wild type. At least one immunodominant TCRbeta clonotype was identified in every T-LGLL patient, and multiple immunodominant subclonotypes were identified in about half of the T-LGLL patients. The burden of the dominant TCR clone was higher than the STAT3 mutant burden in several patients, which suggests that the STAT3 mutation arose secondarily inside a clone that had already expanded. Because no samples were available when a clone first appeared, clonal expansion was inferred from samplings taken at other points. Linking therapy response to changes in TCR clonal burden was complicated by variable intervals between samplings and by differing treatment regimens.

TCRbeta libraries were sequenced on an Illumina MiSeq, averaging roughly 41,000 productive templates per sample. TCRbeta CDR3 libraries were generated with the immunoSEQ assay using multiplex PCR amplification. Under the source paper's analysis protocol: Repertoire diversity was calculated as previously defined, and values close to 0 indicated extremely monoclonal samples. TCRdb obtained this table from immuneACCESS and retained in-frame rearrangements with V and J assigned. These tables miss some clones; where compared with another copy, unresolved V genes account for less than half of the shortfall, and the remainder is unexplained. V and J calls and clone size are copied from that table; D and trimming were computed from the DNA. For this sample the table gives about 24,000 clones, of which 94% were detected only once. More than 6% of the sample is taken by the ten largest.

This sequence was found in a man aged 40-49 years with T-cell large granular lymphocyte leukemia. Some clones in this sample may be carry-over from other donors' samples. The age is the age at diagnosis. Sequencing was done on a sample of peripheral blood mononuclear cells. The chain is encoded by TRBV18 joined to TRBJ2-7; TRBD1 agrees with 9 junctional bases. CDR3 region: CASSPAGQGAYEQYF. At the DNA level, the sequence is TGTGCCAGCTCACCAGCGGGACAGGGAGCCTACGAGCAGTACTTC.